Shown below are 5 T cell receptor beta chains from a single sample sequenced in a study of T cell responses to AZD1222 COVID-19 vaccine. Clones were sequenced by immunoSEQ multiplex PCR, and TCRdb holds only the in-frame ones, with some missing. Altogether about 76,000 clones are present, roughly 80% being singletons, with the ten largest covering approximately 27%. The sample here was peripheral blood, taken 28 days after the second dose of the MenACWY control vaccine. All receptors derive from an adult who received the MenACWY meningococcal vaccine as a control.

This chain links TRBV12-3 or TRBV12-4 with TRBJ1-1; D unresolved. CDR3 size: 13 residues. V was pared by 3 bases and J by 3 bases, with 8 bases between. CDR3 amino acids: CASSFSGDTEAFF. Here the CDR3 DNA reads TGTGCCAGCAGTTTTAGTGGGGACACTGAAGCTTTCTTT.

The rearrangement uses TRBV30 and TRBJ1-1; D possibly corresponds to TRBD1 (6 bases). Germline V gene data show CDR1 as GTSNPN and CDR2 as SVGIG (reference sequence). V dropped 4 bases and J dropped 4 bases, with 13 bases sitting between them. CDR3 length: 13 amino acids. CDR3: CAWNSGTSTEAFF. CDR3 sequence (DNA): TGTGCCTGGAACTCCGGGACATCCACTGAAGCTTTCTTT.

This chain connects TRBV19 to TRBJ1-2; D not resolved. CDR3 length: 15 residues. Germline V gene sequence: CDR1 LNHDA, CDR2 SQIVND (reference sequence). V was shortened by 4 bases and J by 3 bases, with 15 bases between the two germline ends. Here the CDR3 DNA reads TGTGCCAGTAGTACTACCTCGAGTGGCGACTATGGCTACACCTTC. Its protein is CASSTTSSGDYGYTF.

The chain links TRBV6-5 to TRBJ2-5; D could derive from TRBD1 or TRBD2 (5 bases each). With 6 bases removed from V and 5 bases from J, the gap between germline ends came to 19 bases. This CDR3 has 15 amino acids. Germline V CDR1 and CDR2: MNHEY, SVGAGI. The CDR3 loop is CASSNLGTLGETQYF. As DNA, the CDR3 is TGTGCCAGCAGCAACCTTGGGACCCTTGGGGAGACCCAGTACTTC.

This clone turned up a few times. This sequence joins TRBV30 and TRBJ1-2; no clear D. CDR3 length: 13 amino acids. V dropped 2 bases and J dropped 0 bases, with 7 bases sitting between them. CDR1 and CDR2 (germline): GTSNPN, SVGIG (reference sequence). The CDR3 loop reads CAWSRGANYGYTF. DNA of the CDR3: TGTGCCTGGAGTCGGGGAGCTAACTATGGCTACACCTTC.